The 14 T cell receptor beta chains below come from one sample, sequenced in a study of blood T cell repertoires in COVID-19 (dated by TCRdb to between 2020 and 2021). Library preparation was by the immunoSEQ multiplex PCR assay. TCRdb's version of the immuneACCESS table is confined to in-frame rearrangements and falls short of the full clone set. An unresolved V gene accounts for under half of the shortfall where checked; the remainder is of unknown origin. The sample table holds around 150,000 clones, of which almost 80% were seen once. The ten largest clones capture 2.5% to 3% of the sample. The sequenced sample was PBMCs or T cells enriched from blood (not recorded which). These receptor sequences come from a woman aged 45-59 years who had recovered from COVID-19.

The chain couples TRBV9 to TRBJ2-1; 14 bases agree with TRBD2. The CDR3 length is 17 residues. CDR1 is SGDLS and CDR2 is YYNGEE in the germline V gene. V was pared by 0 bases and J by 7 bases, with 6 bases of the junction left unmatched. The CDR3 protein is CASSVDPTSGRGNEQFF. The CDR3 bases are TGTGCCAGCAGCGTAGATCCGACTAGCGGGAGGGGGAATGAGCAGTTCTTC.

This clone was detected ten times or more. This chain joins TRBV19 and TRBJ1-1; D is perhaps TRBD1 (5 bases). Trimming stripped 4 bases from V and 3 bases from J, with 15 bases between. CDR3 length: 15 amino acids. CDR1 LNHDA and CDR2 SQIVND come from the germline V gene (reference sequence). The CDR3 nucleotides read TGTGCCAGTAGTAGGACAAATAAAGGGGACACTGAAGCTTTCTTT. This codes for CASSRTNKGDTEAFF. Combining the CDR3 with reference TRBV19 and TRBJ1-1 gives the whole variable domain DGGITQSPKYLFRKEGQNVTLSCEQNLNHDAMYWYRQDPGQGLRLIYYSQIVNDFQKGDIAEGYSVSREKKESFPLTVTSAQKNPTAFYLCASSRTNKGDTEAFFGQGTRLTVV.

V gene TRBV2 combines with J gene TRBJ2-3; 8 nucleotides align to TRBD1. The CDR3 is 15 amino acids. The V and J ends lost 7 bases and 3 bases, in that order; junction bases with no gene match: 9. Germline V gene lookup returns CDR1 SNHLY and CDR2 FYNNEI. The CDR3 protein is CASTPTGVVTDTQYF. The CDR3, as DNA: TGTGCCAGCACACCGACAGGGGTGGTAACAGATACGCAGTATTTT.

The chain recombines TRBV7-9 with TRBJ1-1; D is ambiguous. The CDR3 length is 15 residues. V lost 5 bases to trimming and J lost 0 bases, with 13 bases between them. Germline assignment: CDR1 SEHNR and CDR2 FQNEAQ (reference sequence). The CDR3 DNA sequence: TGTGCCAGCAGCCAATGGAGGGAAGTGAACACTGAAGCTTTCTTT. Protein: CASSQWREVNTEAFF.

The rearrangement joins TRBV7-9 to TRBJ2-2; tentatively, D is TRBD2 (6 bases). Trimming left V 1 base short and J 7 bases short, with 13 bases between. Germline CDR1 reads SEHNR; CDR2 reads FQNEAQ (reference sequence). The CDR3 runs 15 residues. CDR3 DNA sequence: TGTGCCAGCAGCTTAGTGACGGGGGAGAACGGGGAGCTGTTTTTT. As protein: CASSLVTGENGELFF.

CDR3 sequence reads: CASSAGTGPTYGYTF. For the CDR3, the DNA is TGTGCCAGCAGCGCCGGGACAGGACCTACCTATGGCTACACCTTC. The genes are TRBV7-3 and TRBJ1-2; 8 bases align to TRBD1. This CDR3 is built from 15 residues. The V gene end was trimmed by 5 bases and the J gene end by 4 bases; junction bases not matched to a gene: 9. CDR1 is SGHTA and CDR2 is FQGTGA in the germline V gene.

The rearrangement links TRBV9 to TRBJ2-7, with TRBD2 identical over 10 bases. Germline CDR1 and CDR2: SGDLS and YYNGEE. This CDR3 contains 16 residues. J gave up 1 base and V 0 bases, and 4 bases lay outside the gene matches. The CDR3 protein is CASSVGSSGGSYEQYF. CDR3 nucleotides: TGTGCCAGCAGCGTAGGATCTAGCGGGGGTTCCTACGAGCAGTACTTC.

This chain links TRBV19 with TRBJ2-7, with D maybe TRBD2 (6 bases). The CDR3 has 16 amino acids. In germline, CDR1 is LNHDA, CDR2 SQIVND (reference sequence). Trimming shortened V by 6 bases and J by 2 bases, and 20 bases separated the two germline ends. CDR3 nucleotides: TGTGCCAGTAGCCAACACCTCGGACGGGAGACCTACGAGCAGTACTTC. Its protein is CASSQHLGRETYEQYF.

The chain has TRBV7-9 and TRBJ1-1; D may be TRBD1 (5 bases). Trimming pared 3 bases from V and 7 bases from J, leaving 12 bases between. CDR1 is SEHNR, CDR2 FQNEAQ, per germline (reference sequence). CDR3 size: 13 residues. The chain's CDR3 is CASSFSGTDEAFF. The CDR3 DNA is TGTGCCAGCAGCTTCAGCGGGACGGATGAAGCTTTCTTT.

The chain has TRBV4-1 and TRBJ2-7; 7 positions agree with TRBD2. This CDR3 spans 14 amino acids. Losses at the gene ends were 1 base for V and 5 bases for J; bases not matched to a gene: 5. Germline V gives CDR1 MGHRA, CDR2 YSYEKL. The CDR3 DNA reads TGCGCCAGCAGCCAAGCGGGAGGTTTGAACGAGCAGTACTTC. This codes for CASSQAGGLNEQYF.

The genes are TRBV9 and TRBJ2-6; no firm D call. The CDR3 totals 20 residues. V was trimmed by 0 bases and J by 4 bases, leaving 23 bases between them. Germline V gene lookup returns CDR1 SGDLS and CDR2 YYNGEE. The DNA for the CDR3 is TGTGCCAGCAGCGTAGCTGGCGGAACCCCCTTGAGATCGGGGGCCAACGTCCTGACTTTC. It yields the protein CASSVAGGTPLRSGANVLTF.

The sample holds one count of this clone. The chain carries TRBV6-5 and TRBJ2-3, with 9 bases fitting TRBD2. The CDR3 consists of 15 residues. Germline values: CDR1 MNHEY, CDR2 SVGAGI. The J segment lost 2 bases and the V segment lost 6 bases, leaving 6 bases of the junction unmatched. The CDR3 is CASSSSGSPTDTQYF. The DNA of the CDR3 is TGTGCCAGCAGCAGTAGCGGGAGCCCCACAGATACGCAGTATTTT.

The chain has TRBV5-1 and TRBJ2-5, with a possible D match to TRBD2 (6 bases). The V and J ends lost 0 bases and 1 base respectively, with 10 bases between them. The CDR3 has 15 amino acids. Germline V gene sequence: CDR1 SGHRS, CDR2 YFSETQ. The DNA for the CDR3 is TGCGCCAGCAGCTTGGAGCTAGCGCCCCAAGAGACCCAGTACTTC. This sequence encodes CASSLELAPQETQYF.

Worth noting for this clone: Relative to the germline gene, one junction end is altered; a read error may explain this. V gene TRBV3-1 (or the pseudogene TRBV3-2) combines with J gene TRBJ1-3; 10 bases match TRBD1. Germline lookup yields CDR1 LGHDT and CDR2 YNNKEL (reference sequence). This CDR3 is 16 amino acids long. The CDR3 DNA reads TGTGCCCGCAGCCACAGACAGGGGGCAGTTGGAAACACCATATATTTT. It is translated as CARSHRQGAVGNTIYF.